This is a list of T cell receptor beta chains from one sample in a study of CXCR3-negative and CXCR3-positive naive CD8 T cells. No DNA is given; TCRdb re-called the 5' RACE reads and lists each CDR3 protein once. The sample table includes tens of thousands of distinct CDR3 sequences. The specimen was naive CXCR3+ CD8+ T cells from blood. The origin of the receptors is a human donor in good health. Some clones in this sample may be carry-over from other donors' samples. The CDR3 runs from the conserved cysteine through the conserved F or W.

TRBV28	TRBJ1-2	CASTHIPGGAGYGYTF
TRBV3-1	TRBJ1-5	CASSQDPRENQPQHF
TRBV6-5	TRBJ2-6	CASSPGTGANVLTF
TRBV5-1	TRBJ1-1	CASSLNRANTEAFF
TRBV28	TRBJ2-1	CASQSSGSYNEQFF
TRBV7-9	TRBJ2-3	CALEAGGLPPQYF
TRBV10-3	TRBJ1-1	CAISEVSGSEAFF
TRBV7-6	TRBJ2-7	CASSPNYPGTGLHEQYF
TRBV5-4	TRBJ2-3	CASSFLTGPFDTQYF
TRBV6-2/TRBV6-3	TRBJ2-1	CASSYSRQTGLAGAQDNEQFF
TRBV21-1	TRBJ2-1	CASSKDKGRGERGTYNEQFF
TRBV27	TRBJ2-6	CASSWTTGANVLTF
TRBV4-2	TRBJ2-7	CASSHLPGDRSPYEQYF
TRBV4-1	TRBJ2-3	CASSQGGGPADTQYF
TRBV7-9	TRBJ1-1	CASSYAYRGLNTEAFF
TRBV18	TRBJ2-2	CASSPGPDTGELFF
TRBV19	TRBJ2-7	CASSIAGQAYEQYF